The clone carrying this T cell receptor (beta chain) was observed once. Its antigen is still unknown. This PCR relied on a set of 60 Vbeta primers and 13 Jbeta primers. Sequencing was performed with immunoSEQ multiplex PCR; in TCRdb, only in-frame clones are kept and a portion is missing. The top ten hold 2% to 3% of the sample, which has around 98,000 clones, approximately 70% seen once. The sample is drawn from a study of cytomegalovirus exposure and HLA in healthy donors. The study's findings and limits: Accurate prediction of HLA-A and HLA-B alleles (for most subjects) was reportedly achieved from TCR beta sequences.

This CDR3 region has 16 residues. CDR1 LNHDA and CDR2 SQIVND come from the germline V gene (reference sequence). V was trimmed by 6 bases and J by 4 bases, leaving 18 bases between them. The chain employs TRBV19 and TRBJ2-2, with D perhaps TRBD2 (5 bases). The sequencing sample was made of PBMCs. This receptor was taken from a man between 45 and 60 years old in good health and CMV-seronegative. CDR3: CASSGVRRTRTGELFF. In nucleotides, the CDR3 is TGTGCCAGTAGCGGGGTTAGAAGGACCCGCACCGGGGAGCTGTTTTTT.